This T cell receptor beta chain was sequenced during a study of T cells in Graves' hyperthyroidism and ophthalmopathy. Study-wide results and limits: Most thyroid clonotypes expanded above 0.001 were also detected in blood.

The CDR3 is 14 residues long. Looked up from germline, CDR1 is SNHLY and CDR2 is FYNNEI. V gave up 1 base and J gave up 9 bases, with 13 bases separating them. Diagnoses rested on clinical symptoms, serum thyroxine and TRAb, thyroid ultrasound and orbital computed tomography. The CDR3 regions of TCR beta were amplified from RNA transcripts. The primer set for the first-round RT-PCR of the TCR CDR3 was HTBI. TCRdb re-derived calls from the multiplex PCR reads in MiXCR, one entry per CDR3 protein. The sample includes a few hundred thousand distinct CDR3 sequences, over 10% of them seen just once. This clonotype was detected ten times or more. Its antigen is unidentified.

The sample comprised blood. The source is a young woman with Graves' hyperthyroidism. The V and J genes are TRBV2 and TRBJ2-1, with D unclear. The CDR3 spells CASSEGLPIGEQFF. CDR3 DNA: TGTGCCAGCAGTGAAGGCTTGCCCATTGGTGAGCAGTTCTTC.